This T cell receptor beta chain was recorded in a study of blood T cell repertoires in COVID-19. Profiled with immunoSEQ multiplex PCR; TCRdb holds only in-frame clones, not every one. Of 40,000 to 50,000 clones listed, about 89% are singletons. This sequence was found in a human donor in a cohort sampled during active COVID-19. Sequencing was performed on peripheral blood.

The CDR3 sequence: CASSLAFGNTEAFF. CDR3 bases: TGCGCCAGCAGCTTGGCCTTCGGTAACACTGAAGCTTTCTTT. This sequence joins TRBV5-1 and TRBJ1-1; D remains unclear. Germline V gene lookup returns CDR1 SGHRS and CDR2 YFSETQ. Trimming removed 0 bases at V and 2 bases at J, with 8 bases between. The CDR3 extends over 14 amino acids. The whole variable domain, filled in from reference TRBV5-1 and TRBJ1-1, reads KAGVTQTPRYLIKTRGQQVTLSCSPISGHRSVSWYQQTPGQGLQFLFEYFSETQRNKGNFPGRFSGRQFSNSRSEMNVSTLELGDSALYLCASSLAFGNTEAFFGQGTRLTVV.